The 19 T cell receptor beta chains in this list originate from one sample, sequenced in a study of T-cell reconstitution after alpha-beta-depleted transplantation in children. The TCRbeta library was prepared with unique molecular identifiers. TCRdb fed the PCR reads into MiXCR, producing one record per CDR3 protein. The sample has around 340,000 distinct CDR3 sequences; approximately 12% are singletons. Sequenced here: PBMCs, sampled from the stem cell graft. These receptor sequences come from a human donor who donated a stem cell graft to a child with Fanconi anemia.

The chain has TRBV5-1 and TRBJ2-3, with D perhaps matching TRBD2 (5 bases). This CDR3 comprises 13 residues. The V and J ends lost 4 bases and 6 bases respectively, with 12 bases between them. Germline assignment: CDR1 SGHRS and CDR2 YFSETQ. The chain's CDR3 is CASSALPGDTQYF. DNA of the CDR3: TGCGCCAGCAGCGCGCTCCCGGGGGATACGCAGTATTTT.

The chain is built from TRBV30 and TRBJ2-7; D remains ambiguous. The CDR3 consists of 11 residues. Between the trimmed V and J ends, which lost 4 bases and 3 bases, there was a span of 7 bases. CDR1 and CDR2 from the germline V gene are GTSNPN and SVGIG (reference sequence). The CDR3 is CAWTLGYEQYF. CDR3 coding DNA: TGTGCCTGGACACTGGGCTACGAGCAGTACTTC. The variable domain in full, completed from reference TRBV30 and TRBJ2-7, reads SQTIHQWPATLVQPVGSPLSLECTVEGTSNPNLYWYRQAAGRGLQLLFYSVGIGQISSEVPQNLSASRPQDRQFILSSKKLLLSDSGFYLCAWTLGYEQYFGPGTRLTVT.

The chain is built from TRBV20-1 and TRBJ1-2; 8 nucleotides agree with TRBD1. There are 14 residues in the CDR3. Germline CDR1 reads DFQATT; CDR2 reads SNEGSKA (reference sequence). V lost 5 bases and J lost 7; bases outside the gene matches: 12. CDR3 nucleotide sequence: TGCAGTGCTGGACAAGGACAGGGTCTAGGTGGCTACACCTTC. It yields the protein CSAGQGQGLGGYTF.

This clonotype occurred a few times. The gene calls are TRBV4-3 and TRBJ2-3; D remains unclear. The V gene's germline CDR1 is LGHNA and CDR2 YSLEER. The CDR3 sequence is 13 residues long. V was pared by 0 bases and J by 6 bases, with 7 bases between. DNA of the CDR3: TGCGCCAGCAGCCAAGATCAGTTGGATACGCAGTATTTT. As protein: CASSQDQLDTQYF.

V gene TRBV11-2 combines with J gene TRBJ2-5; D gene ambiguous. CDR3 length: 17 residues. CDR1 is SGHAT, CDR2 FQNNGV, per germline. V was shortened by 5 bases and J by 2 bases, with 21 bases between the two germline ends. The CDR3 region is CASSPVETFWGQETQYF. The CDR3 coding sequence is TGTGCCAGCAGCCCCGTCGAAACCTTTTGGGGTCAAGAGACCCAGTACTTC. The full variable domain, completed using reference TRBV11-2 and TRBJ2-5, is EAGVAQSPRYKIIEKRQSVAFWCNPISGHATLYWYQQILGQGPKLLIQFQNNGVVDDSQLPKDRFSAERLKGVDSTLKIQPAKLEDSAVYLCASSPVETFWGQETQYFGPGTRLLVL.

The CDR3, as DNA: TGTGCCATCAGTGAGTCGTACGGACAGAGCTATGGCTACACCTTC. This gives the protein CAISESYGQSYGYTF. V is TRBV10-3 and J is TRBJ1-2; D might be TRBD1 (6 bases). Germline CDR1 is ENHRY and CDR2 is SYGVKD. This CDR3 has 15 residues. Trimming took 0 bases from V and 4 from J, leaving 12 bases between them.

The V gene is TRBV6-2 or TRBV6-3, the J gene TRBJ2-1; 9 nucleotides line up with TRBD2. The CDR3 spans 15 residues. After removal of 4 bases from V and 5 bases from J, the junction contained 6 bases not matched to a gene. CDR1 MNHEY and CDR2 SVGEGT come from the germline V gene. The CDR3 is CASSFYSGGNNEQFF. For the CDR3, the DNA is TGTGCCAGCAGTTTTTATAGCGGGGGAAACAATGAGCAGTTCTTC.

This clonotype was seen a handful of times. The chain employs TRBV5-1 and TRBJ2-6; D ambiguous. V lost 3 bases and J lost 4, with 8 bases in between. This CDR3 is 14 amino acids long. Germline CDR1 and CDR2: SGHRS and YFSETQ. The DNA of the CDR3 is TGCGCCAGCAGCTGGGGATCCGGGGCCAACGTCCTGACTTTC. This codes for CASSWGSGANVLTF.

In this sample, this clonotype turned up many times. The chain has TRBV12-3 or TRBV12-4 and TRBJ2-1; tentatively, D is TRBD1 or TRBD2 (5 bases each). The ends were cut back, 6 bases at V and 4 bases at J, with 13 bases in the middle. This CDR3 region has 14 residues. CDR3 sequence (DNA): TGTGCCAGCAGAACCGGGACGGAGTACAATGAGCAGTTCTTC. It encodes CASRTGTEYNEQFF.

This chain joins TRBV3-1 and TRBJ1-3; D call uncertain. Germline CDR1 and CDR2: LGHDT and YNNKEL (reference sequence). Trimming pared 6 bases from V and 6 bases from J, leaving 12 bases between. The CDR3 loop spans 13 amino acids. The CDR3 protein is CASRQLGENTIYF. Here the CDR3 DNA reads TGTGCCAGCAGACAATTAGGAGAAAACACCATATATTTT. Full variable domain (remainder filled in from reference TRBV3-1 and TRBJ1-3): DTAVSQTPKYLVTQMGNDKSIKCEQNLGHDTMYWYKQDSKKFLKIMFSYNNKELIINETVPNRFSPKSPDKAHLNLHINSLELGDSAVYFCASRQLGENTIYFGEGSWLTVV.

This clonotype was seen many times. The chain couples TRBV28 to TRBJ2-7; no clear D gene. The CDR3 covers 13 residues. V gave up 8 bases and J gave up 2 bases, with 13 bases separating them. Germline-derived CDR1 and CDR2 are MDHEN and SYDVKM. CDR3 nucleotides: TGTGCCAGCGGTAGGCAGGCAGCCTACGAGCAGTACGTC. It is translated as CASGRQAAYEQYV.

This clonotype was observed a handful of times. The gene calls are TRBV5-6 and TRBJ1-4; D gene ambiguous. The V and J ends lost 0 bases and 6 bases respectively, with 9 bases between them. This CDR3 spans 14 amino acids. Germline lookup yields CDR1 SGHDT and CDR2 YYEEEE. CDR3 protein: CASSLGVSDEKLFF. Here the CDR3 DNA reads TGTGCCAGCAGCTTGGGGGTTAGCGATGAAAAACTGTTTTTT.

This clonotype was seen more than once but under ten times. The genes are TRBV5-1 and TRBJ2-1; the D is unclear. The CDR3 contains 13 residues. The germline gives CDR1 SGHRS, CDR2 YFSETQ. V dropped 1 base and J dropped 6 bases, with 8 bases sitting between them. CDR3 DNA sequence: TGCGCCAGCAGCTTGTACCCGGCCAATGAGCAGTTCTTC. Its protein is CASSLYPANEQFF.

V gene TRBV7-9 combines with J gene TRBJ1-2; possibly TRBD1 for D (5 bases). This CDR3 comprises 14 residues. CDR1 SEHNR and CDR2 FQNEAQ come from the germline V gene (reference sequence). Trimming pared 4 bases from V and 8 bases from J, leaving 17 bases between. The CDR3 sequence is CASSSPQGGTGYTF. In DNA, the CDR3 is TGTGCCAGCAGCTCCCCCCAGGGTGGTACAGGCTACACCTTC.

The J gene is TRBJ1-1, the V gene TRBV6-2 or TRBV6-3; D gene unclear. There are 14 residues in the CDR3. V was trimmed by 0 bases and J by 5 bases, leaving 10 bases between them. CDR1 is MNHEY and CDR2 is SVGEGT in the germline V gene. The CDR3 spells CASSYSIPGTEAFF. The CDR3 DNA reads as TGTGCCAGCAGTTACTCGATCCCTGGGACTGAAGCTTTCTTT.

V and J are TRBV18 and TRBJ1-1; 9 nucleotides align to TRBD1. V was clipped by 2 bases and J by 0 bases; unmatched bases: 10. CDR3 length: 18 amino acids. Germline V CDR1 and CDR2: KGHSH, LQKENI. DNA for the CDR3: TGTGCCAGCTCACCAATACACAGGGGGCCCCTAGTGAACACTGAAGCTTTCTTT. Translating it yields CASSPIHRGPLVNTEAFF.

This clonotype was observed many times. V is TRBV12-3 or TRBV12-4 and J is TRBJ2-3, with D perhaps TRBD1 or TRBD2 (6 bases each). The V gene lost 3 bases and the J gene lost 3 bases, with 13 bases spanning the gap. This CDR3 spans 15 amino acids. The CDR3 spells CASSFWQGRTDTQYF. The CDR3, as DNA: TGTGCCAGCAGTTTCTGGCAGGGGAGGACAGATACGCAGTATTTT.

The chain links TRBV5-1 to TRBJ2-3; tentative D call: TRBD1 (6 bases). The CDR3 is 14 residues long. From germline, CDR1 is SGHRS and CDR2 YFSETQ. Trimming stripped 4 bases from V and 4 bases from J, with 13 bases between. The CDR3 sequence is CASSDITGPDTQYF. The CDR3 nucleotides are TGCGCCAGCAGCGACATAACAGGGCCAGATACGCAGTATTTT. The full variable domain, its missing parts supplied by reference TRBV5-1 and TRBJ2-3, is KAGVTQTPRYLIKTRGQQVTLSCSPISGHRSVSWYQQTPGQGLQFLFEYFSETQRNKGNFPGRFSGRQFSNSRSEMNVSTLELGDSALYLCASSDITGPDTQYFGPGTRLTVL.

Many counts were recorded for this clonotype. This chain connects TRBV5-6 to TRBJ2-5; maybe TRBD1 (5 bases). Germline loops: CDR1 SGHDT, CDR2 YYEEEE. This CDR3 is built from 14 residues. V dropped 4 bases and J dropped 4 bases, with 14 bases sitting between them. The CDR3 region is CASSSARGGETQYF. DNA for the CDR3: TGTGCCAGCAGCAGCGCAAGGGGCGGAGAGACCCAGTACTTC.